This T cell receptor beta chain was documented in a study of blood T cells in healthy people across ages. For the second PCR, which ran for about 7 to 12 cycles, a sample-barcoded 5' primer and a J-beta primer mix were used. MiXCR, applied by TCRdb to the 5' RACE reads, yields one record per CDR3 protein. This sample has roughly 1.6 million distinct CDR3 sequences; 34% occur once, and the top ten carry around 11%. Study-wide results and limits: Researchers report that TCR beta diversity correlated strongly with naive T cell percentage.

Of note for this clonotype: The antigen is unknown.

Germline V gene data show CDR1 as MNHNS and CDR2 as SASEGT. The ends were cut back, 4 bases at V and 0 bases at J, with 22 bases in the middle. The CDR3 totals 18 residues. Sequencing used blood. The receptor was isolated from a woman aged 25-40 years in good health. The chain joins TRBV6-1 to TRBJ2-7, with D maybe TRBD2 (7 bases). CDR3 residues: CASSVIWGPAGSSYEQYF. The CDR3 DNA sequence: TGTGCCAGCAGTGTCATCTGGGGGCCAGCGGGGAGCTCCTACGAGCAGTACTTC.